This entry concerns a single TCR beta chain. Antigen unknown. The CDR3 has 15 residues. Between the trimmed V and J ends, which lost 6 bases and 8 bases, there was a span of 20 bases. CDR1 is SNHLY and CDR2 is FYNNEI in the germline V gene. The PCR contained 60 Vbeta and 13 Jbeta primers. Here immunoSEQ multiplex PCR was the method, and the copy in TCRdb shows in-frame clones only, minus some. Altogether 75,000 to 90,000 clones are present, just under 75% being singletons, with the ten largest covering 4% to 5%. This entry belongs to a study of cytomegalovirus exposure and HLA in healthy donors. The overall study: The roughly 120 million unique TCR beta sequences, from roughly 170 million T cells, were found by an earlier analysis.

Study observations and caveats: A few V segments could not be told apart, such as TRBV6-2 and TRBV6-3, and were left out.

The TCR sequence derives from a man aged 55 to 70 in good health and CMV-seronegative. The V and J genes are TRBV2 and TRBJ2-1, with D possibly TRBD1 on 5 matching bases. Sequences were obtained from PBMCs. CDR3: CASRAFGAGQDEQFF. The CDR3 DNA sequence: TGTGCCAGCAGGGCCTTTGGGGCAGGGCAGGATGAGCAGTTCTTC.